This record covers a single T cell receptor (beta chain). V shed 5 bases and J shed 6 bases, with 13 bases lying between them. From germline, CDR1 is GTSNPN and CDR2 SVGIG (reference sequence). The CDR3 runs 12 residues. In the original workflow: Using reference gene primer amplification, nucleated cell counts were estimated. Here immunoSEQ multiplex PCR was the method, and the copy in TCRdb shows in-frame clones only, minus some. V, J and clone size are taken as reported in that table, and D and trimming were inferred from the DNA itself. Among fewer than 90,000 clones listed, about four fifths were seen once. This record comes from a study of blood T cell repertoires in COVID-19. In the study overall: The analysed material was cDNA or gDNA that came from T cells, B-cell-depleted T cells, or PBMCs.

The receptor was derived from a man between 65 and 79 years old with COVID-19, enrolled during active disease. Sequencing was performed on peripheral blood. The chain couples TRBV30 to TRBJ1-2; a possible D gene is TRBD1 (5 bases). The CDR3 nucleotides are TGTGCCTGGCCTTCGAAGGGGCATGGCTACACCTTC. Its protein is CAWPSKGHGYTF.